These T cell receptor beta chains were read from a single sample in a study of shared clonotypes between healthy human individuals. Sequencing was performed with immunoSEQ multiplex PCR; in TCRdb, only in-frame clones are kept and a portion is missing. This sample has about 120,000 clones, with under 70% found just once. The specimen was memory CD8+ T cells sorted from blood. The source is a woman aged 30 to 39 in good health. Each CDR3 is given with its conserved first and last residue. D genes are given only for firm matches. A clone size is listed for some rows: how often the clone was seen (once, few, many), or a class if it is expanded.

>TRBV9|TRBJ2-1|-|-
TGTGCCAGCAGCGTAAACGGGAACAACAACAATGAGCAGTTCTTC
CASSVNGNNNNEQFF
>TRBV2|TRBJ1-2|-|-
TGTGCCATTAGGACAGAGTACTATGGCTACACCTTC
CAIRTEYYGYTF
>TRBV5-5|TRBJ1-4|-|-
TGTGCCAGCAGCGGATCGGGGGGTACTAATGAAAAACTGTTTTTT
CASSGSGGTNEKLFF
>TRBV14|TRBJ2-7|TRBD2|-
TGTGCCAGCAGCCAATGTCCCCGACTCGGGCTAGCGGGATGCGAGCAGTACTTC
CASSQCPRLGLAGCEQYF
>TRBV2|TRBJ2-1|TRBD2|-
TGTGCCAGCAGAAGAGCGGGAGGGTTAAACAATGAGCAGTTCTTC
CASRRAGGLNNEQFF
>TRBV10-3|TRBJ2-2|TRBD2|-
TGTGCCACCCACCGGGGGAGGGAGGCCGGGGAGCTGTTTTTT
CATHRGREAGELFF
>TRBV13|TRBJ2-7|-|-
TGTGCCAGCAGCCCCCGACTCGGGACCTACGAGCAGTACTTC
CASSPRLGTYEQYF
>TRBV27|TRBJ2-3|TRBD1|-
TGTGCCAGCGGCCCGGACAGGGTTGGAGATACGCAGTATTTT
CASGPDRVGDTQYF
>TRBV7-9|TRBJ2-3|-|-
TGTGCCAGCAGCTTAGGGCCGCGTCTAGCCACAGATACGCAGTATTTT
CASSLGPRLATDTQYF
>TRBV6-5|TRBJ2-3|-|-
TGTGCCAGCACCCTATATAATACGCAGTATTTT
CASTLYNTQYF
>TRBV25-1|TRBJ2-2|-|few
TGTGCCACCCTGGGCGGAGGGGAGAACACCGGGGAGCTGTTTTTT
CATLGGGENTGELFF
>TRBV10-1|TRBJ2-5|-|-
TGCGCCAGCAGTGAGGAATTCCAAGAGACCCAGTACTTC
CASSEEFQETQYF
>TRBV27|TRBJ2-1|-|-
TGTGCCAGCAGTACAGGGACTTTCAATGAGCAGTTCTTC
CASSTGTFNEQFF
>TRBV7-3|TRBJ2-3|TRBD2|-
TGTGCCAGCAGCTCGGGGACTAGCGGGACTAGCACAGATACGCAGTATTTT
CASSSGTSGTSTDTQYF
>TRBV5-6|TRBJ2-6|-|-
TGTGCCAGCAGCTTGAAGGTTCTTGGGGCCAACGTCCTGACTTTC
CASSLKVLGANVLTF
>TRBV11-2|TRBJ2-7|-|-
TGTGCCAGCAGCCAACCTAGCGCCAGGGGCGAGCAGTACTTC
CASSQPSARGEQYF
>TRBV2|TRBJ2-7|TRBD1|-
TGTGCCAGCAGGGACAGGGGAACTTACGAGCAGTACTTC
CASRDRGTYEQYF
>TRBV19|TRBJ2-1|-|-
TGTGCCAGTAGTCGATTTCGGGTAGTGAGGGAAGGGGGGGATGAGCAGTTCTTC
CASSRFRVVREGGDEQFF
>TRBV5-6|TRBJ2-7|TRBD1|-
TGTGCCAGCAGCTTGGACGGGACAGCCGATTACGAGCAGTACTTC
CASSLDGTADYEQYF
>TRBV7-3|TRBJ1-2|-|few
TGTGCCAGCAGCCCATTACCCCCAGGGACCCTATCTAACTATGGCTACACCTTC
CASSPLPPGTLSNYGYTF
>TRBV7-4|TRBJ1-1|-|-
TGTGCCAGCAGCTTTCGGTCTGAAGCTTTCTTT
CASSFRSEAFF
>TRBV28|TRBJ1-5|-|-
TGTGCCAGCAGACAATACAGTGGCAATCAGCCCCAGCATTTT
CASRQYSGNQPQHF
>TRBV5-4|TRBJ2-3|-|-
TGTGCCAGCAGCTTGGCCTGGGGCACAGATACGCAGTATTTT
CASSLAWGTDTQYF
>TRBV27|TRBJ1-1|-|-
TGTGCCAGCAGTGTGAACAGGTGGGGGAACACTGAAGCTTTCTTT
CASSVNRWGNTEAFF
>TRBV9|TRBJ1-3|-|once
TGTGCCAGCAGCGTAGATGGCAGGGCTGGAAACACCATATATTTT
CASSVDGRAGNTIYF
>TRBV5-5|TRBJ2-2|-|-
TGTGCCAGCAGCGAGCCAGGAGGGCTTACCGGGGAGCTGTTTTTT
CASSEPGGLTGELFF
>TRBV7-9|TRBJ2-5|TRBD2|-
TGTGCCAGCAGCTTGGGACTAGCGGGAGTTGTAGAGACCCAGTACTTC
CASSLGLAGVVETQYF
>TRBV13|TRBJ2-7|-|few
TGTGCCAGCAGCTTAAGTGGGGGAGAGCAGTACTTC
CASSLSGGEQYF
>TRBV19|TRBJ2-7|-|-
TGTGCCAGTAGTACACCACTAGAGATGAAGCAGTACTTC
CASSTPLEMKQYF
>TRBV15|TRBJ2-2|-|-
TGTGCCACCAGCAGAGATTCCAGTGCGGCCGGGGAGCTGTTTTTT
CATSRDSSAAGELFF
>TRBV25-1|TRBJ2-3|-|few
TGTGCCAGCAGTGAATCTATTGAGGAACTCCTAGAGAGAAATACGCAGTATTTT
CASSESIEELLERNTQYF
>TRBV5-4|TRBJ2-5|TRBD2|-
TGTGCCAGCAGCGCCGGACTAGCGGGCCAAGAGACCCAGTACTTC
CASSAGLAGQETQYF
>TRBV6-4|TRBJ2-3|-|few
TGTGCCAGCAGTGATGGGCGGGACGGCACAGATACGCAGTATTTT
CASSDGRDGTDTQYF
>TRBV16|TRBJ1-4|TRBD1|-
TGTGCCAGCAGCAAGGGGGCCTACGAAAAACTGTTTTTT
CASSKGAYEKLFF
>TRBV4-1|TRBJ2-7|TRBD2|-
TGCGCCAGCAGCCAAGATTTTAGGACTAGCGCCTACGAGCAGTACTTC
CASSQDFRTSAYEQYF
>TRBV9|TRBJ1-5|-|many
TGTGCCAGCAGTACGGGGAACAATCAGCCCCAGCATTTT
CASSTGNNQPQHF
>TRBV5-4|TRBJ2-7|-|-
TGTGCCAGCAGCGTTAAGTTAACAGGGATCTACGAGCAGTACTTC
CASSVKLTGIYEQYF
>TRBV9|TRBJ1-1|-|-
TGTGCCAGCAGCGTAGCTTGGGGCGGCACTGAAGCTTTCTTT
CASSVAWGGTEAFF
>TRBV7-2|TRBJ2-1|-|-
TGTGCCAGCAGCAACTACAATGAGCAGTTCTTC
CASSNYNEQFF
>TRBV11-2|TRBJ2-7|-|-
TGTGCCAGCAGCTTAAGCCCCAGCTCCTACGAGCAGTACTTC
CASSLSPSSYEQYF
>TRBV28|TRBJ2-7|-|few
TGTGCCAGCAGTATTGACCGGGAGCAGTACTTC
CASSIDREQYF
>TRBV7-9|TRBJ1-1|-|-
TGTGCCAGCAGCCCGAGTCAGGGTCGAGACGTTGAAGCTTTCTTT
CASSPSQGRDVEAFF
>TRBV19|TRBJ2-1|-|few
TGTGCCAGTAGTATGGCAGTAACATACAATGAGCAGTTCTTC
CASSMAVTYNEQFF
>TRBV4-1|TRBJ2-7|-|-
TGCGCCAGCAGCCAAGAAGGGGGACACTTCAACGAGCAGTACTTC
CASSQEGGHFNEQYF
>TRBV11-2|TRBJ1-1|-|-
TGTGCCAGCAGCTTTACCACCGGTATGGTCACAGCTTTCTTT
CASSFTTGMVTAFF
>TRBV5-1|TRBJ2-6|TRBD1|once
TGCGCCAGCAGCTTGGCTCCGACGGGACAGAACTCTGGGGCCAACGTCCTGACTTTC
CASSLAPTGQNSGANVLTF
>TRBV6-1|TRBJ2-1|-|-
TGTGCCAGCAGTGACACAGGAGGCTCCTACAATGAGCAGTTCTTC
CASSDTGGSYNEQFF
>TRBV10-1|TRBJ2-7|TRBD2|once
TGCGCCAGCAGAGAAAATAGCGGGAGGGCCTCCTACGAGCAGTACTTC
CASRENSGRASYEQYF
>TRBV6-1|TRBJ1-1|-|-
TGTGCCAGCGAGGGTCTGAACACTGAAGCTTTCTTT
CASEGLNTEAFF
>TRBV28|TRBJ2-7|TRBD2|many
TGTGCCAGCAGCCAATGGACTAGCGGGAGCAACGAGCAGTACTTC
CASSQWTSGSNEQYF
>TRBV19|TRBJ2-6|TRBD1|few
TGTGCCACCAAACAGGGGCACTCTGGGGCCAACGTCCTGACTTTC
CATKQGHSGANVLTF
>TRBV28|TRBJ2-3|TRBD2|-
TGTGCCAGCAGTTTAGGCGCGGGAGGGTCAGATACGCAGTATTTT
CASSLGAGGSDTQYF
>TRBV27|TRBJ2-7|-|once
TGTGCCAGCAGTTTTGGCGCCAGGGGATCGGGTGAGCAGTACTTC
CASSFGARGSGEQYF